The next 11 T cell receptor beta chains were all read from a single sample in a study of cytomegalovirus exposure and HLA in healthy donors. The PCR ran on 60 Vbeta and 13 Jbeta primers. Sequencing used immunoSEQ multiplex PCR; TCRdb keeps in-frame clones, though not all of them. The sample consists of some 140,000 clones, 65% to 75% of them appearing once. The material sequenced was PBMCs. Receptors originate from a man younger than 45 in good health and CMV-seronegative.

The chain uses TRBV5-6 and TRBJ1-2; D is perhaps TRBD1 (6 bases). CDR1 and CDR2 from the germline V gene are SGHDT and YYEEEE. This CDR3 region has 14 residues. The V and J ends lost 1 base and 3 bases respectively, with 10 bases between them. The chain's CDR3 is CASSLRGGDYGYTF. Written as DNA, the CDR3 is TGTGCCAGCAGCTTGAGAGGGGGAGACTATGGCTACACCTTC.

V usage is TRBV10-3 and J usage is TRBJ1-5; D is undetermined. Trimming shortened V by 3 bases and J by 7 bases, and 13 bases separated the two germline ends. Per the germline V gene, CDR1 is ENHRY and CDR2 is SYGVKD. The CDR3 is 14 amino acids. The CDR3 DNA is TGTGCCATCAGTGACGGAGGGAATCAACAGCCCCAGCATTTT. Translated, it gives CAISDGGNQQPQHF.

The chain has TRBV21-1 and TRBJ2-7; the table calls TRBD2, which could not be checked here. TRBV21-1 is a recognized pseudogene. The CDR3 consists of 16 residues. The chain's CDR3 is CASSKGGSGSSYEQYF. The DNA of the CDR3 is TGTGCCAGCAGCAAAGGTGGTAGCGGGAGCTCCTACGAGCAGTACTTC.

The chain links TRBV19 to TRBJ2-3; 9 bases fit TRBD1. V was clipped by 3 bases and J by 2 bases; unmatched bases: 3. Germline CDR1 reads LNHDA; CDR2 reads SQIVND (reference sequence). This CDR3 spans 15 amino acids. CDR3 amino acids: CASSMDRGYTDTQYF. The CDR3 DNA is TGTGCCAGTAGTATGGACAGGGGTTACACAGATACGCAGTATTTT.

This chain connects TRBV28 to TRBJ1-5; D perhaps matches TRBD1 (5 bases). CDR3 size: 14 residues. Germline CDR1 reads MDHEN; CDR2 reads SYDVKM. V shed 4 bases and J shed 6 bases, with 13 bases lying between them. CDR3 sequence (DNA): TGTGCCAGCAGTTCGAGTCCCAGGGTTCAGCCCCAGCATTTT. Protein product: CASSSSPRVQPQHF.

The chain couples TRBV5-4 to TRBJ2-2, with TRBD2 matching 13 bases. Looked up from germline, CDR1 is SGHNT and CDR2 is YYREEE (reference sequence). CDR3 length equals 17 residues. Trimming cost V 3 bases and J 0 bases; bases outside gene matches: 2. The CDR3 nucleotides read TGTGCCAGCAGCTCTGGACTAGCGGGGGCGAACACCGGGGAGCTGTTTTTT. This codes for CASSSGLAGANTGELFF.

V and J are TRBV28 and TRBJ1-2, with a possible D match to TRBD1 (5 bases). Trimming left V 10 bases short and J 4 bases short, with 10 bases between. Germline V gives CDR1 MDHEN, CDR2 SYDVKM. The CDR3 spans 11 residues. The CDR3 here is CATDSLYGYTF. CDR3 nucleotide sequence: TGTGCCACCGACAGCCTCTATGGCTACACCTTC.

This chain joins TRBV29-1 and TRBJ2-5; a possible D gene is TRBD2 (6 bases). The CDR3 contains 13 residues. Deletions cut 3 bases from V and 4 bases from J, with 12 bases between. CDR1 is SQVTM, CDR2 ANQGSEA, per germline. The CDR3, as DNA: TGCAGCGTTGATGGCGGGATGGGAGAGACCCAGTACTTC. It translates to CSVDGGMGETQYF.

The rearrangement joins TRBV4-3 to TRBJ2-2; TRBD2 matches at 12 bases. V dropped 3 bases and J dropped 3; count of bases not matched to a gene: 5. There are 17 residues in the CDR3. CDR1 and CDR2 from the germline V gene are LGHNA and YSLEER. CDR3 residues: CASSQGLAGGYTGELFF. The CDR3 region has the DNA TGCGCCAGCAGCCAGGGCCTAGCGGGGGGGTACACCGGGGAGCTGTTTTTT.

The chain has TRBV6-5 and TRBJ1-3; D is possibly TRBD1 (6 bases). The CDR3 spans 14 residues. V lost 6 bases, J lost 1 base, and 10 bases lay in between. CDR1 is MNHEY and CDR2 is SVGAGI in the germline V gene. The CDR3 is CASRLQGSGNTIYF. DNA for the CDR3: TGTGCCAGCAGACTACAGGGATCTGGAAACACCATATATTTT.

The chain combines TRBV19 with TRBJ2-7; tentative D call: TRBD2 (6 bases). This CDR3 is 12 amino acids long. Germline values: CDR1 LNHDA, CDR2 SQIVND (reference sequence). Trimming removed 7 bases at V and 5 bases at J, with 12 bases between. CDR3 sequence reads: CASTGVTDEQYF. In nucleotides, the CDR3 is TGTGCCAGTACGGGGGTTACGGACGAGCAGTACTTC.